Following are 15 T cell receptor beta chains from one sample sequenced in a study of T-cell reconstitution after alpha-beta-depleted transplantation in children. Molecular barcoding with unique molecular identifiers was used for the TCRbeta library. TCRdb used MiXCR to reprocess the PCR reads, holding one entry per CDR3 protein. The table lists approximately 270,000 distinct CDR3 sequences, more than 20% of them singletons. This specimen consisted of PBMCs, mostly from graft donor cells, obtained 360 days after TCRalphabeta/CD19-depleted stem cell transplant. The receptor set was obtained from a female patient younger than 10 who had a stem cell transplant for congenital amegakaryocytic thrombocytopenia, so the T cells may come from the graft donor.

The V call is TRBV11-2, the J call TRBJ2-1, with D perhaps TRBD2 (6 bases). Per germline, CDR1 SGHAT and CDR2 FQNNGV. Trimming shortened V by 2 bases and J by 9 bases, and 11 bases separated the two germline ends. The length of the CDR3 is 13 residues. The CDR3 spells CASSLRLDGEQFF. CDR3 nucleotide sequence: TGTGCCAGCAGCTTAAGACTAGATGGTGAGCAGTTCTTC.

Notes on this clonotype: This CDR3 fails to terminate in the conserved phenylalanine or tryptophan, so it likely reflects a read error. The J gene is TRBJ2-7, the V gene TRBV9, with TRBD2 matching over 8 bases. Germline CDR1 is SGDLS and CDR2 is YYNGEE. The CDR3 totals 16 residues. After removal of 2 bases from V and 6 bases from J, the junction contained 13 bases not matched to a gene. CDR3 nucleotide sequence: TGTGCCAGCAGCGTGGACTACGGGGGGGTGAAAACCGAGCAGTACTCC. Translating gives CASSVDYGGVKTEQYS.

This clonotype appeared a few times. The J gene is TRBJ1-4, the V gene TRBV5-1; the D is unclear. The V end lost 5 bases, the J end lost 5 bases, and 13 bases lay between the germline ends. This CDR3 has 14 amino acids. Germline loops: CDR1 SGHRS, CDR2 YFSETQ. The CDR3 sequence: CASSLALANEKLFF. CDR3 nucleotides: TGCGCCAGCAGTTTAGCTCTGGCCAATGAAAAACTGTTTTTT.

This clonotype was seen a few times. V is TRBV21-1 and J is TRBJ2-3; whether TRBD1, the table's D call, matches the DNA was not checked. TRBV21-1 is described as a pseudogene. This CDR3 comprises 15 residues. The CDR3 sequence is CASSTGQGDTDTQYF. The CDR3 nucleotides read TGTGCCAGCAGCACAGGACAGGGAGACACAGATACGCAGTATTTT.

The CDR3 spells CASSGTRWLQETQYF. In DNA, the CDR3 is TGTGCCAGCAGTGGAACGAGGTGGCTCCAAGAGACCCAGTACTTC. The rearrangement uses TRBV25-1 and TRBJ2-5; D ambiguous. Trimming cost V 4 bases and J 1 base, with 13 bases left between them. The germline V gene has CDR1 MGHDK and CDR2 SYGVNS. The CDR3 totals 15 residues.

CDR3 residues: CASSLSGTGVGYTF. The CDR3 DNA follows: TGTGCCAGCAGTTTATCCGGGACAGGGGTCGGCTACACCTTC. The chain uses TRBV28 and TRBJ1-2; TRBD1 matches at 10 bases. In germline, CDR1 is MDHEN, CDR2 SYDVKM. The CDR3 has 14 residues. V dropped 1 base and J dropped 8; count of bases not matched to a gene: 4.

The V call is TRBV11-2, the J call TRBJ2-3, with TRBD1 matching over 7 bases. CDR3 length equals 16 residues. V trimming: 4 bases; J trimming: 0 bases; junction bases outside the gene matches: 7. Per germline, CDR1 SGHAT and CDR2 FQNNGV. The CDR3 region has the DNA TGTGCCAGCAGCTCCAGGACAGGACCTAGCACAGATACGCAGTATTTT. It encodes CASSSRTGPSTDTQYF.

The chain joins TRBV15 to TRBJ1-2, with a tentative D call TRBD1 (6 bases). Germline V gene lookup returns CDR1 LNHNV and CDR2 YYDKDF (reference sequence). Trimming left V 5 bases short and J 4 bases short, with 23 bases between. The CDR3 consists of 17 residues. In DNA, the CDR3 is TGTGCCACCAGCCCGTCGAAGGGGGGGCCAGACCCCTATGGCTACACCTTC. As protein: CATSPSKGGPDPYGYTF.

The chain employs TRBV19 and TRBJ1-2; the D is unclear. The CDR3 contains 16 residues. V shed 0 bases and J shed 5 bases, with 16 bases lying between them. Per the germline V gene, CDR1 is LNHDA and CDR2 is SQIVND (reference sequence). CDR3 nucleotide sequence: TGTGCCAGTAGTATAGATGGAACCATCTATGTGTATGGCTACACCTTC. Translated, it gives CASSIDGTIYVYGYTF.

This clonotype was counted between two and nine times. The genes are TRBV10-3 and TRBJ2-2; no firm D call. Trimming pared 6 bases from V and 5 bases from J, leaving 7 bases between. The CDR3 loop spans 12 amino acids. Germline CDR1 is ENHRY and CDR2 is SYGVKD. The CDR3 DNA reads TGTGCCATCAGGACAAGTACCGGGGAGCTGTTTTTT. Translating it yields CAIRTSTGELFF.

A few counts support this clonotype. The chain combines TRBV15 with TRBJ2-7, with 7 bases that match TRBD2. This CDR3 spans 15 amino acids. Losses at the gene ends were 0 bases for V and 6 bases for J; bases not matched to a gene: 8. The germline V gene encodes CDR1 LNHNV and CDR2 YYDKDF (reference sequence). CDR3 sequence: CATSRDRGRAGEQYF. In DNA, the CDR3 is TGTGCCACCAGCAGAGATCGTGGGAGGGCCGGCGAGCAGTACTTC.

In this sample, this clonotype turned up a few times. The chain employs TRBV28 and TRBJ1-4; D not certain. Germline-derived CDR1 and CDR2 are MDHEN and SYDVKM. CDR3 size: 15 residues. Trimming cost V 6 bases and J 5 bases, with 16 bases left between them. CDR3 DNA sequence: TGTGCCAGCAGCTCTACAGTGCCTAGGAATGAAAAACTGTTTTTT. Its translation: CASSSTVPRNEKLFF.

The sample holds a few counts of this clonotype. V and J are TRBV5-1 and TRBJ2-1, with 7 bases matching TRBD2. V lost 4 bases to trimming and J lost 9 bases; unmatched junction nucleotides: 13. Germline values: CDR1 SGHRS, CDR2 YFSETQ. This CDR3 is built from 15 residues. This chain's CDR3 is CASSVLAEWGAEQFF. Here the CDR3 DNA reads TGCGCCAGCAGCGTCCTAGCGGAGTGGGGAGCTGAGCAGTTCTTC.

This clonotype was counted only a few times. The V gene is TRBV3-1, the J gene TRBJ2-3; 7 bases map to TRBD2. Germline V gives CDR1 LGHDT, CDR2 YNNKEL (reference sequence). Trimming at V came to 2 bases and at J to 5 bases, leaving 16 bases not matched to a gene. The CDR3 contains 18 residues. CDR3: CASSQTPSGAGLGDTQYF. Written as DNA, the CDR3 is TGTGCCAGCAGCCAAACCCCGAGCGGGGCGGGATTGGGAGATACGCAGTATTTT.

The CDR3 reads CASSYSQSRGPLHF. CDR3 in DNA: TGTGCCAGCAGTTACTCGCAATCGAGGGGACCCCTCCACTTT. V is TRBV6-5 and J is TRBJ1-6; TRBD1 might be the D (5 bases). The CDR3 is 14 residues long. V lost 0 bases, J lost 12 bases, and 12 bases lay in between. Looked up from germline, CDR1 is MNHEY and CDR2 is SVGAGI.